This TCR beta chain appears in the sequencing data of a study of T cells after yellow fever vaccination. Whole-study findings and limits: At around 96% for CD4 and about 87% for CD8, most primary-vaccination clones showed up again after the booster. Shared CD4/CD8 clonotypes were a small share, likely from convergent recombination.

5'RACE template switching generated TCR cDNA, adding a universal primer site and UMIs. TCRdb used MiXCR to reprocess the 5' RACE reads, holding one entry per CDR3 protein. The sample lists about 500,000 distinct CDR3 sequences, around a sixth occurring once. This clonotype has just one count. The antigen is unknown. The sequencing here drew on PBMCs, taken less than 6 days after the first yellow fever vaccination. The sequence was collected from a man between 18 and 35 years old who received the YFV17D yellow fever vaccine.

CDR3 protein: CASSTMGRGELFF. The CDR3, as DNA: TGTGCCAGCAGTACCATGGGGAGGGGGGAGCTGTTTTTT. The rearrangement uses TRBV6-6 and TRBJ2-2; D is possibly TRBD2 (6 bases). Germline CDR1 is MNHNY and CDR2 is SVGAGI (reference sequence). The CDR3 is made up of 13 amino acids. The V end lost 5 bases, the J end lost 8 bases, and 12 bases lay between the germline ends.